This TCR beta chain comes out of a study of blood T cell repertoires in COVID-19. Study-level information: Researchers got acute and convalescent COVID-19 samples from the United States, Italy and Spain.

Clones were sequenced by immunoSEQ multiplex PCR, and TCRdb holds only the in-frame ones, with some missing. The table shows about 60,000 clones, with 70% to 80% occurring only once. V was pared by 1 base and J by 6 bases, with 16 bases of the junction left unmatched. Germline loops: CDR1 SGHRS, CDR2 YFSETQ. The CDR3 totals 19 residues. What was sequenced was peripheral blood. The TCR was taken from a man older than 75 with acute or convalescent COVID-19. The rearrangement uses TRBV5-1 and TRBJ2-1, with 10 bases matching TRBD2. CDR3 residues: CASSLLAGDPGLLLNEQFF. In DNA, the CDR3 is TGCGCCAGCAGCTTGCTAGCGGGGGACCCGGGACTCCTACTCAATGAGCAGTTCTTC.